This T cell receptor beta chain originates from a study of PD-1 blockade in classical Hodgkin lymphoma. Study-level findings and limits: Diminished baseline TCR diversity has been reported in newly diagnosed patients relative to healthy donors. Repertoires differed for reasons still undefined, possibly disease activity or prior therapy.

On this clone itself: Its matching antigen is unknown.

Sequencing used immunoSEQ multiplex PCR; TCRdb keeps in-frame clones, though not all of them. The table shows fewer than 40,000 clones, with 80% to 90% occurring only once. The time point here: newly diagnosed, previously untreated cHL patient sample. Out of thawed PBMCs, magnetic negative selection purified CD4+ T cells. Newly diagnosed, untreated classical Hodgkin lymphoma PBMCs served as comparison. The receptor was derived from a human donor with classical Hodgkin lymphoma. Sequenced input: CD4+ T cells from blood.

CDR3 sequence reads: CASSRGRRGQGEKLFF. The CDR3 DNA reads as TGTGCCAGCAGCCGGGGGCGGCGGGGGCAGGGTGAAAAACTGTTTTTT. The J gene is TRBJ1-4, the V gene TRBV11-2, with a tentative D call TRBD1 (6 bases). V shed 5 bases and J shed 7 bases, with 20 bases lying between them. CDR3 length: 16 residues. Per the germline V gene, CDR1 is SGHAT and CDR2 is FQNNGV.